Sequencing of this T cell receptor (beta chain) was carried out in a study of blood T cell repertoires in COVID-19. Turning to the study itself: Sources were T cells, B-cell-depleted T cells, or PBMCs; the material itself was cDNA or gDNA.

The CDR3 loop spans 15 amino acids. The germline V gene has CDR1 SEHNR and CDR2 FQNEAQ (reference sequence). V was clipped by 2 bases and J by 5 bases; unmatched bases: 3. Using immunoSEQ multiplex PCR, the repertoire was profiled, and TCRdb retains in-frame clones only, with some absent. The sample shows about 200,000 clones, around 80% of them seen only once. This chain joins TRBV7-9 and TRBJ2-2; 9 bases match TRBD1. This TCR derives from a woman in her 70s with acute or convalescent COVID-19. The sample consisted of peripheral blood. The CDR3 is CASSLTGQGTGELFF. CDR3 sequence (DNA): TGTGCCAGCAGCTTAACAGGACAGGGGACCGGGGAGCTGTTTTTT.